This T cell receptor beta chain was observed in a study of blood T cells in healthy people across ages. V was trimmed by 1 base and J by 2 bases, leaving 23 bases between them. CDR1 is LGHNA and CDR2 is YSLEER in the germline V gene. The CDR3 extends over 19 amino acids. This clonotype was counted between two and nine times. The authors drew approximately 10 milliliters of peripheral blood from each donor. The authors ran a second PCR of roughly 7 to 11 cycles using a sample-barcoded 5' primer and a J-beta primer mix. The authors tagged each cDNA molecule using a template-switch adaptor with 12 random nucleotides. TCRdb fed the 5' RACE reads into MiXCR, producing one record per CDR3 protein. The sample holds 1 million to 1.2 million distinct CDR3 sequences; around two fifths are singletons and the top ten take less than 15%.

The sequenced material came from blood. This receptor was taken from a man in his late teens or twenties in good health. The rearrangement links TRBV4-3 to TRBJ1-2; tentative D call: TRBD1 (6 bases). CDR3 DNA: TGCGCCAGCAGCCAAGGCCCTTTTATCCAGGACAGCTCAAACTATGGCTACACCTTC. Translated, it gives CASSQGPFIQDSSNYGYTF.